This T cell receptor beta chain was captured by sequencing in a study of cytomegalovirus exposure and HLA in healthy donors. The study ran its PCR with 60 Vbeta and 13 Jbeta primers. Clones were read by immunoSEQ multiplex PCR, and TCRdb kept only the in-frame ones, dropping some. The data contain some 150,000 clones, 73% of them singletons. V gave up 6 bases and J gave up 4 bases, with 15 bases separating them. CDR1 MDHEN and CDR2 SYDVKM come from the germline V gene. The length of the CDR3 is 14 residues. The chain joins TRBV28 to TRBJ2-5; no definite D call. This sequence originates from a human donor in good health. Sequenced input: PBMCs. CDR3 nucleotides: TGTGCCAGCAGGACGCCAGGTTTGGGAGAGACCCAGTACTTC. Protein: CASRTPGLGETQYF.